The following is a T cell receptor beta chain sequence with its context. Germline V gene data show CDR1 as SGHVS and CDR2 as FQNEAQ. V trimming: 10 bases; J trimming: 7 bases; junction bases outside the gene matches: 22. This CDR3 is built from 18 residues. This sample is drawn from a study of blood T cell repertoires in COVID-19. Across the whole study: Donors in the United States, Italy and Spain gave samples during acute or convalescent COVID-19. Sample material is recorded as cDNA or gDNA derived from T cells, B-cell-depleted T cells, or PBMCs.

Some clones are missing from TCRdb's copy, which holds only in-frame ones; the method was immunoSEQ multiplex PCR. The sample has 200,000 to 300,000 clones, approximately 90% seen once. This clonotype originated in a woman in her thirties or forties with acute or convalescent COVID-19. This rearrangement joins TRBV7-8 to TRBJ2-5, with TRBD2 matching over 12 bases. The sample comprised peripheral blood. DNA of the CDR3: TGTGCCACCCCCCGGTTTTCTAGCGGGGGGGCCTTCAGGGTGACCCAGTACTTC. This sequence encodes CATPRFSSGGAFRVTQYF.